This T cell receptor (beta chain) originates from a study of somatic mutations in cytotoxic T cells in rheumatoid arthritis. Overall study: Patient blood (roughly 32 ml EDTA) was drawn right after diagnosis, before any treatment. Flow sorting yielded some V beta antibody-stained T-cell populations at nearly 100% purity, among them V beta1+ cells sequenced for TCRB.

Here immunoSEQ multiplex PCR was the method, and the copy in TCRdb shows in-frame clones only, minus some. There are about 23,000 clones in the sample; approximately 84% occur only once, and roughly 10% lies in the top ten. CDR1 and CDR2 from the germline V gene are SGHRS and YFSETQ. V was pared by 2 bases and J by 4 bases, with 4 bases of the junction left unmatched. This CDR3 spans 15 amino acids. The material sequenced was CD8+ T cells sorted from blood. The chain uses TRBV5-1 and TRBJ2-3; TRBD2 aligns across 10 bases. This clonotype was sampled from an adult with rheumatoid arthritis. DNA for the CDR3: TGCGCCAGCAGCTTAGCGGGGGGGCCTTCAGATACGCAGTATTTT. This translates into CASSLAGGPSDTQYF.